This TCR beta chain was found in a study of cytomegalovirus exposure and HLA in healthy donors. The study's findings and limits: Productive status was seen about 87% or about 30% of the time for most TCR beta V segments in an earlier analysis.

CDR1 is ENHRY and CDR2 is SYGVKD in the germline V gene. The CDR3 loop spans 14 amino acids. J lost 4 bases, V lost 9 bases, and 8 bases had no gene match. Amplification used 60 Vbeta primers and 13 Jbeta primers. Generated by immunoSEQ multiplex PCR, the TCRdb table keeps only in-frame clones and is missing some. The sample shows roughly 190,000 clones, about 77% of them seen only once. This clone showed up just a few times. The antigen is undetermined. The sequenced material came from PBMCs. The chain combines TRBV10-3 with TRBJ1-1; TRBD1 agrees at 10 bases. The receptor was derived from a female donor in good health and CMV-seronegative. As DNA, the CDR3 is TGTGCCATGACAGCCGGGACAGGGGTCACTGAAGCTTTCTTT. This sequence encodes CAMTAGTGVTEAFF.